This TCR beta chain was sequenced during a study of T-cell memory formation after mild COVID-19. For the study at large: Across donors, TCR clusters were largely donor specific. Study-wide findings and caveats: Clones that got smaller from day 15 to 85 had even CD4/CD8, while clones growing later tipped toward CD4+. What remained unconfirmed was the SARS-CoV-2 specificity of second-wave clones peaking on day 37.

The CDR3 is 12 residues long. V trimming: 4 bases; J trimming: 13 bases; junction bases outside the gene matches: 7. In germline, CDR1 is SGHDT, CDR2 YYEEEE. This clonotype has only a few counts. No antigen is known for it. 5'RACE primed from the constant segment yielded TCR alpha and TCR beta cDNA libraries bearing sample barcodes and UMIs. TCRdb called the 5' RACE reads again in MiXCR, with one record for every CDR3 protein. Here the sample spans hundreds of thousands of distinct CDR3 sequences, approximately 21% being singletons. The chain links TRBV5-6 to TRBJ2-1, with 8 bases aligning to TRBD2. Sequencing input: PBMCs or a T cell subset sorted from them (not recorded which). The origin of this receptor is an adult woman who had mild COVID-19 (a few samples of this study predate the infection). Cell type and time point are not known. CDR3 sequence reads: CASSLTGGSQFF. In nucleotides, the CDR3 is TGTGCCAGCAGCCTGACGGGGGGGAGTCAGTTCTTC.